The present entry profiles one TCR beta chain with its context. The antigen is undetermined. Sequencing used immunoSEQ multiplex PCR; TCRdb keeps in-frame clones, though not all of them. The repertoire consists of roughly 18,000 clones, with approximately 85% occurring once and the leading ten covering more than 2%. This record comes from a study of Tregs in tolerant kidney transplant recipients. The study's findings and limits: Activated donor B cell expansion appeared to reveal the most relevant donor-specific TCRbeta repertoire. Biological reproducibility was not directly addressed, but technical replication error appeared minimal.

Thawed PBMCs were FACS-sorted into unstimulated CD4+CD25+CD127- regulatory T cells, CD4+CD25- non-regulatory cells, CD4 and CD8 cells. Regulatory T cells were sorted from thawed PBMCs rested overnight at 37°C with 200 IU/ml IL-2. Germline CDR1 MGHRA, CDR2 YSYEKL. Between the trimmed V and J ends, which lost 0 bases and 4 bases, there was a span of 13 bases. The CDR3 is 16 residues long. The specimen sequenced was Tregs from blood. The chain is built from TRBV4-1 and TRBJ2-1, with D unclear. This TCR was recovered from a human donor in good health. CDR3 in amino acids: CASSQDVRSEYNEQFF. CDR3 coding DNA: TGCGCCAGCAGCCAAGACGTGAGGTCGGAGTACAATGAGCAGTTCTTC.